A selection of T cell receptor beta chains follows, all from one sample in a study of cytomegalovirus exposure and HLA in healthy donors. Profiled with immunoSEQ multiplex PCR; TCRdb holds only in-frame clones, not every one. Its listing shows 100,000 to 150,000 clones. Sequencing was carried out using PBMCs. The receptors derive from a man aged 30 to 45 in good health and CMV-seronegative. CDR3s include the opening cysteine and the closing phenylalanine or tryptophan. Fields, in order: J gene, V gene, D gene, CDR3 protein, CDR3 DNA. The D gene is left open where the match is weak.

TRBJ2-7	TRBV6-6	NA	CASSYSRVGGYEQYF	TGTGCCAGCAGTTACTCCCGAGTAGGGGGCTACGAGCAGTACTTC
TRBJ1-1	TRBV4-1	TRBD1	CASSPDRVATEAFF	TGCGCCAGCAGCCCCGACAGGGTGGCCACTGAAGCTTTCTTT
TRBJ1-2	TRBV6-5	NA	CASSSGTPYGYTF	TGTGCCAGCAGTTCCGGGACACCTTACGGCTACACCTTC
TRBJ2-3	TRBV2	TRBD2	CASTLGLGGTDTQYF	TGTGCCAGCACCCTAGGACTGGGGGGGACAGATACGCAGTATTTT
TRBJ2-7	TRBV5-6	NA	CASSPSWTAEQYF	TGTGCCAGCAGCCCATCGTGGACAGCCGAGCAGTACTTC
TRBJ1-1	TRBV10-3	NA	CAIRTAVAEAFF	TGTGCCATCAGGACAGCTGTTGCTGAAGCTTTCTTT
TRBJ2-1	TRBV5-4	NA	CASSLVPQTGNEQFF	TGTGCCAGCAGCTTGGTACCCCAGACTGGCAATGAGCAGTTCTTC
TRBJ2-5	TRBV7-8	TRBD2	CASSSHPSGGLQYF	TGTGCCAGCAGCTCTCACCCTAGCGGCGGCCTGCAGTACTTC
TRBJ1-2	TRBV7-9	TRBD1	CASSLIRGRPNYGYTF	TGTGCCAGCAGCTTAATCAGGGGGCGGCCTAACTATGGCTACACCTTC
TRBJ2-2	TRBV4-1	NA	CASSKLQGQNTGELFF	TGCGCCAGCAGCAAGTTGCAGGGCCAAAACACCGGGGAGCTGTTTTTT
TRBJ2-3	TRBV7-9	TRBD2	CASSLVAGVSDTQYF	TGTGCCAGCAGCTTAGTAGCGGGAGTTTCAGATACGCAGTATTTT
TRBJ2-7	TRBV14	NA	CASSQWASYEQYF	TGTGCCAGCAGCCAATGGGCGTCCTACGAGCAGTACTTC
TRBJ1-4	TRBV6-1	NA	CASSEESTGKLFF	TGTGCCAGCAGTGAAGAGTCGACCGGGAAACTGTTTTTT
TRBJ2-5	TRBV5-8	NA	CASSLGGRYQETQYF	TGTGCCAGCAGCTTGGGGGGGAGGTACCAAGAGACCCAGTACTTC
TRBJ2-7	TRBV30	TRBD1	CAWSVGGQGLYEQYF	TGTGCCTGGAGTGTCGGAGGACAGGGTCTCTACGAGCAGTACTTC
TRBJ2-7	TRBV28	NA	CASESGTYEQYF	TGTGCCAGCGAATCAGGGACCTACGAGCAGTACTTC
TRBJ2-1	TRBV7-8	TRBD2	CASSLGPLAGLYNEQFF	TGTGCCAGCAGCTTAGGCCCACTAGCGGGACTATACAATGAGCAGTTCTTC
TRBJ2-7	TRBV28	NA	CASSLPSESSYEQYF	TGTGCCAGCAGTTTACCTAGCGAGAGCTCCTACGAGCAGTACTTC
TRBJ1-1	TRBV19	NA	CAKAQGRDVTFF	TGTGCCAAGGCGCAAGGCAGGGATGTAACTTTCTTT
TRBJ2-7	TRBV4-2	TRBD1	CASSQAISVGQEDDEQCF	TGTGCCAGCAGCCAAGCGATTAGTGTCGGACAGGAGGATGACGAGCAGTGCTTC
TRBJ2-6	TRBV30	TRBD1	CAWVGTGSSGANVLTF	TGTGCCTGGGTTGGGACAGGAAGCTCTGGGGCCAACGTCCTGACTTTC
TRBJ1-5	TRBV19	NA	CASSIRAGPTRPQHF	TGTGCCAGTAGTATTAGAGCAGGGCCGACTCGGCCCCAGCATTTT
TRBJ2-5	TRBV6-8	NA	CASSYRQAGETQYF	TGTGCCAGCAGTTACCGGCAGGCCGGAGAGACCCAGTACTTC